This TCR beta chain was observed in a study of blood T cell repertoires in COVID-19 (TCRdb year 2020). At the level of the whole study: Samples from collaborators originated in the United States, Italy and Spain and spanned both the acute and convalescent phases of COVID-19. The prospective study material was composed of cDNA or gDNA derived from T cells, B-cell-depleted T cells, or PBMCs. Deeply sampled blood TCRbeta repertoires from subjects exposed to, actively infected with, or recovered from COVID-19 were included in the dataset. The repertoires were made available in a free public database intended to serve as a resource for research on the immune response to SARS-CoV-2. Samples came from the ongoing ImmuneRACE study (first 160 participants) plus 1,254 subjects from 6 global collaborators. The sample metadata nearly always contained a de-identified subject ID, COVID-19 status, age in years and sex. Where available, HLA class I and class II types were taken from metadata supplied by the sample provider and were not determined by assay-based typing. General conclusions and limits of the study: The quantity of clinical and demographic metadata differed by source and by participant and was supplied without curation.

As to this clone: Its recognized antigen is unknown. Per-base qualities were not stored, and no clone one base away is much larger.

Taken from the germline V gene, the CDR1 and CDR2 loops are SGHDT and YYEEEE. The CDR3 runs 14 residues from the cysteine to the phenylalanine. The DNA shown is the 42-base CDR3, in frame from base 1. Trimming removed 5 bases from V and 2 bases from J, leaving 13 bases between the germline ends. Participants in the prospective study were aged roughly 18 to 100 years, lived in approximately 26 United States geographic areas, and enrolled through a virtual design. To assign participants to cohorts, the prospective study relied on clinical history that participants themselves reported in a screening survey and a study questionnaire. In the prospective study, mobile phlebotomists collected whole blood, serum and a nasopharyngeal or oropharyngeal swab from each participant. Additional blood draws and questionnaires over a 2-month period could optionally be provided by prospective study participants. Before DNA extraction, prospective study blood samples were shipped either frozen or at room temperature.

TCRbeta CDR3 regions were amplified from genomic DNA by means of the immunoSEQ Assay, a bias-controlled multiplex PCR. Regarding the original processing steps: The number of nucleated cells in each sample was estimated from the amplification of reference gene primers within the assay. To quantify the absolute abundance of each unique TCRbeta CDR3 rearrangement, sequence reads were collapsed and filtered. For each sample, productive Simpson clonality was calculated by taking the square root of Simpson's diversity index across productive rearrangements. TCRdb retrieved this table from immuneACCESS and kept in-frame rearrangements only. Not all clones are present; in checked studies, unresolved V genes account for under half, and no reason is known for the remainder. The DNA gave D and trimming, while V, J and clone size come from that table. The sample includes approximately 180,000 clones, with roughly 80% observed a single time. In total, the top ten clones hold about 5.5% of the sample.

This TCR came from an older woman with acute COVID-19. The rearrangement combines TRBV5-6 with TRBJ1-1; tentative D gene TRBD1, with 6 bases matching. The source material was PBMCs or T cells enriched from blood (not recorded which). The CDR3 is CASRTTGINTEAFF. The DNA is TGTGCCAGCAGGACGACAGGAATCAACACTGAAGCTTTCTTT. When the CDR3 is completed using the reference TRBV5-6 and TRBJ1-1 genes on either side, the full variable domain is DAGVTQSPTHLIKTRGQQVTLRCSPKSGHDTVSWYQQALGQGPQFIFQYYEEEERQRGNFPDRFSGHQFPNYSSELNVNALLLGDSALYLCASRTTGINTEAFFGQGTRLTVV.